One sample yielded the 20 T cell receptor beta chains listed below, sequenced in a study of T-cell memory formation after mild COVID-19. TCRdb used MiXCR to reprocess the 5' RACE reads, holding one entry per CDR3 protein. This table has roughly 68,000 distinct CDR3 sequences, over 15% appearing once. Material: PBMCs or a T cell subset sorted from them (not recorded which). Receptors originate from an adult woman who had mild COVID-19 (a few samples of this study predate the infection). Cell type and time point are not known.

This clonotype was counted at least ten times. This chain connects TRBV6-6 to TRBJ2-3, with no clear D. V was pared by 2 bases and J by 6 bases, with 6 bases between. Per germline, CDR1 MNHNY and CDR2 SVGAGI (reference sequence). The CDR3 covers 12 residues. CDR3 nucleotide sequence: TGTGCCAGCAGTTACGGGTCCGATACGCAGTATTTT. Translating gives CASSYGSDTQYF.

This clonotype was counted between two and nine times. The rearrangement uses TRBV5-1 and TRBJ1-2; no reliable D call. Germline loops: CDR1 SGHRS, CDR2 YFSETQ. V lost 4 bases and J lost 5, with 15 bases in between. CDR3 size: 14 residues. In nucleotides, the CDR3 is TGCGCCAGCAGCGCGGAGACGGGCTTATATGGCTACACCTTC. It specifies CASSAETGLYGYTF.

The chain is built from TRBV24-1 and TRBJ2-5; no reliable D call. Trimming removed 4 bases at V and 0 bases at J, with 5 bases between. The CDR3 is 13 amino acids. The germline CDR1 and CDR2 sequences are KGHDR and SFDVKD. The CDR3 spells CATSETYQETQYF. In DNA, the CDR3 is TGTGCCACCAGTGAAACTTACCAAGAGACCCAGTACTTC.

The V gene is TRBV6-5, the J gene TRBJ2-7; 14 nucleotides line up with TRBD2. CDR1 MNHEY and CDR2 SVGAGI come from the germline V gene. V lost 6 bases and J lost 5; bases outside the gene matches: 15. The CDR3 spans 18 residues. CDR3 bases: TGTGCCAGCAGCCGGGGACTAGCGGGAGATCCAAAAGCCCACGAGCAGTACTTC. This gives the protein CASSRGLAGDPKAHEQYF.

This clonotype was picked up a small number of times. The chain employs TRBV7-9 and TRBJ2-1, with 7 bases aligning to TRBD2. The J segment lost 5 bases and the V segment lost 3 bases, leaving 7 bases of the junction unmatched. This CDR3 has 15 amino acids. The germline CDR1 and CDR2 sequences are SEHNR and FQNEAQ (reference sequence). In DNA, the CDR3 is TGTGCCAGCAGCTTCGGCGCGGGAGTCAACAATGAGCAGTTCTTC. It encodes CASSFGAGVNNEQFF.

The sample holds a few counts of this clonotype. The chain employs TRBV7-9 and TRBJ1-1, with no clear D. This CDR3 is built from 12 residues. CDR1 is SEHNR, CDR2 FQNEAQ, per germline (reference sequence). Trimming took 8 bases from V and 4 from J, leaving 11 bases between them. CDR3 protein: CASLTPGTEAFF. CDR3 in DNA: TGTGCCAGCTTGACCCCAGGCACTGAAGCTTTCTTT. Together with reference TRBV7-9 and TRBJ1-1, the CDR3 gives the full variable domain: DTGVSQNPRHKITKRGQNVTFRCDPISEHNRLYWYRQTLGQGPEFLTYFQNEAQLEKSRLLSDRFSAERPKGSFSTLEIQRTEQGDSAMYLCASLTPGTEAFFGQGTRLTVV.

This clonotype was observed a handful of times. The rearrangement joins TRBV4-1 to TRBJ2-3, with 9 bases that match TRBD1. With V trimmed by 5 bases and J by 2 bases, 8 bases remained unmatched. The CDR3 totals 16 residues. Germline values: CDR1 MGHRA, CDR2 YSYEKL. The CDR3 protein is CASSSQGARITDTQYF. In nucleotides, the CDR3 is TGCGCCAGCAGCTCACAGGGGGCGAGAATCACAGATACGCAGTATTTT.

This chain uses TRBV4-3 with TRBJ2-6; D might be TRBD1 (6 bases). Trimming removed 4 bases at V and 0 bases at J, with 16 bases between. Germline V gene data show CDR1 as LGHNA and CDR2 as YSLEER. CDR3 length: 18 amino acids. The DNA for the CDR3 is TGCGCCAGCAGCCCAAACCAGGGGAGAGGCTCTGGGGCCAACGTCCTGACTTTC. Protein product: CASSPNQGRGSGANVLTF.

The chain links TRBV6-5 to TRBJ1-1; no clear D gene. The CDR3 loop spans 13 amino acids. Looked up from germline, CDR1 is MNHEY and CDR2 is SVGAGI. Trimming took off 7 bases at V and 5 bases at J, with 14 bases between the two ends. The CDR3 reads CASTGPPGTEAFF. The CDR3 region has the DNA TGTGCCAGCACTGGACCCCCAGGTACTGAAGCTTTCTTT.

The chain joins TRBV5-1 to TRBJ2-2; D might be TRBD2 (6 bases). CDR1 is SGHRS, CDR2 YFSETQ, per germline. CDR3 size: 14 residues. V was shortened by 4 bases and J by 2 bases, with 9 bases between the two germline ends. Here the CDR3 DNA reads TGCGCCAGCAGCCGTAGCGGAAACACCGGGGAGCTGTTTTTT. Protein product: CASSRSGNTGELFF.

By share, this clonotype ranks as medium-sized. The chain joins TRBV6-5 to TRBJ2-7; tentative D call: TRBD2 (5 bases). Between the trimmed V and J ends, which lost 6 bases and 7 bases, there was a span of 13 bases. This CDR3 region has 12 residues. Per the germline V gene, CDR1 is MNHEY and CDR2 is SVGAGI. CDR3 region: CASSPGGSEQYF. CDR3 nucleotides: TGTGCCAGCAGCCCCGGCGGGTCTGAGCAGTACTTC.

This clonotype was found a few times. The CDR3 region is CATSDFHNNEQYF. In nucleotides, the CDR3 is TGTGCCACCAGTGATTTTCATAACAACGAGCAGTACTTC. This chain joins TRBV24-1 and TRBJ2-7; the D is unclear. The CDR3 spans 13 residues. V was pared by 1 base and J by 5 bases, with 8 bases between. Germline V lookup: CDR1 KGHDR, CDR2 SFDVKD.

This chain joins TRBV5-8 and TRBJ1-5; D ambiguous. V lost 0 bases and J lost 2, with 9 bases in between. CDR1 and CDR2 from the germline V gene are SGHTS and YDEGEE. This CDR3 spans 15 amino acids. The CDR3 nucleotides read TGTGCCAGCAGCTTGGGGGAGATGGGCAATCAGCCCCAGCATTTT. Its translation: CASSLGEMGNQPQHF.

This clonotype was picked up a small number of times. The chain uses TRBV4-3 and TRBJ2-7; D call uncertain. The V end was cut by 0 bases, the J end by 0 bases, with 18 bases between. CDR1 LGHNA and CDR2 YSLEER come from the germline V gene. This CDR3 is 18 amino acids long. The CDR3 protein is CASSQDLNSEYNSYEQYF. DNA for the CDR3: TGCGCCAGCAGCCAAGATCTTAACTCAGAGTACAACTCCTACGAGCAGTACTTC.

The chain employs TRBV6-6 and TRBJ1-1; 7 bases align to TRBD1. CDR1 is MNHNY, CDR2 SVGAGI, per germline (reference sequence). Unmatched junction bases numbered 9, after V lost 0 bases and J lost 5 bases. This CDR3 is 16 amino acids long. CDR3 sequence (DNA): TGTGCCAGCAGTTACTCGGTCGAGGGGGCCGAAACTGAAGCTTTCTTT. Translating gives CASSYSVEGAETEAFF.

This chain uses TRBV24-1 with TRBJ2-1; possible D gene TRBD1, 6 bases. V lost 3 bases and J 0 bases, leaving 14 bases between the germline ends. The V gene's germline CDR1 is KGHDR and CDR2 SFDVKD. The CDR3 spans 17 residues. This chain's CDR3 is CATSDTKQQGSYNEQFF. The CDR3 DNA sequence: TGTGCCACCAGTGATACTAAACAACAGGGCTCCTACAATGAGCAGTTCTTC.

This chain links TRBV20-1 with TRBJ1-1; D remains ambiguous. The germline V gene encodes CDR1 DFQATT and CDR2 SNEGSKA (reference sequence). The CDR3 has 15 residues. V was clipped by 0 bases and J by 4 bases, with 15 bases between them. In DNA form, the CDR3 reads TGCAGTGCTAGAGATGGAGGCCCCAGAACCACTGAAGCTTTCTTT. Protein sequence: CSARDGGPRTTEAFF.

This rearrangement joins TRBV4-1 to TRBJ2-1, with 11 positions matching TRBD2. J was trimmed by 7 bases and V by 0 bases; bases with no gene match: 8. The CDR3 is 17 amino acids. Germline CDR1 and CDR2: MGHRA and YSYEKL. The CDR3 DNA reads as TGCGCCAGCAGCCAAGAACCCCTAGCGGGGGGCCAAAATGAGCAGTTCTTC. It codes for CASSQEPLAGGQNEQFF.

For this clonotype: An end of the junction does not agree with germline; a read error may underlie this. The rearrangement uses TRBV7-7 and TRBJ2-7; D remains ambiguous. Germline V gene data show CDR1 as SSHAT and CDR2 as FNYEAQ (reference sequence). The CDR3 totals 15 residues. The CDR3 coding sequence is TGTGCTAGCAGCTTAGGCCCTCCGCCAGGATACGAGCAGTACTTC. Translation gives CASSLGPPPGYEQYF.

This clonotype has just a few counts. The genes are TRBV5-1 and TRBJ2-5, with D maybe TRBD2 (5 bases). Trimming removed 0 bases at V and 5 bases at J, with 17 bases between. CDR1 and CDR2 (germline): SGHRS, YFSETQ. This CDR3 spans 16 amino acids. This chain's CDR3 is CASSLGLFRESETQYF. DNA for the CDR3: TGCGCCAGCAGCTTGGGTCTTTTCCGGGAATCGGAGACCCAGTACTTC.